This TCR beta chain is drawn from a study of cytomegalovirus exposure and HLA in healthy donors. Study conclusions and caveats: An assumption of roughly uniform sequencing depth across donors underlay the presence/absence analyses.

13 Jbeta primers and 60 Vbeta primers were used for the PCR. Assay: immunoSEQ multiplex PCR; the TCRdb copy retains only in-frame clones and omits some. The sample consists of 25,000 or so clones, roughly three quarters of them appearing once. V lost 4 bases to trimming and J lost 1 base, with 13 bases between them. The CDR3 is made up of 16 amino acids. Germline V gene lookup returns CDR1 SGHAT and CDR2 FQDESV (reference sequence). As concerns this clone: Its specificity is unknown.

This TCR was sampled from a male donor in good health and CMV-seronegative. The chain has TRBV11-1 and TRBJ2-2; a possible D gene is TRBD2 (7 bases). Sequencing was done on a sample of PBMCs. Written as DNA, the CDR3 is TGTGCCAGCAGCTCACGGGGGGACAAGAACACCGGGGAGCTGTTTTTT. Its translation: CASSSRGDKNTGELFF.